The source of this T cell receptor beta chain is a study of blood T cell repertoires in COVID-19 (TCRdb year 2020). Background for the entire study: The collaborator samples originated in the United States, Italy and Spain and spanned the acute and convalescent phases of COVID-19. Samples came from the ongoing ImmuneRACE study (first 160 participants) plus 1,254 subjects from 6 global collaborators. A freely available public database, intended as a resource for researchers studying the immune response to SARS-CoV-2, is where the repertoires were released. Where available, HLA class I and class II types were obtained from metadata supplied by the sample provider rather than from assay-based typing. Sample metadata almost always included a de-identified subject ID, COVID-19 status, age in years and sex. Subjects who had been exposed to COVID-19, were actively infected with it, or had recovered from it provided the deeply sampled blood TCRbeta repertoires that made up the dataset. The prospective study material was composed of cDNA or gDNA derived from T cells, B-cell-depleted T cells, or PBMCs.

Findings and caveats that apply to the study as a whole: The quantity of clinical and demographic metadata differed by source and by participant and was supplied without curation.

With respect to this clone: Its antigen is unknown. The input lacks base qualities; no much larger clone sits a single base away.

The trim is 0 bases for V and 4 bases for J, with a gap of 10 bases between the germline ends. The CDR3 covers 14 residues, taking in both the cysteine and the phenylalanine. Solely the CDR3 DNA is kept, with 42 bases framed from the first base. The germline V gene gives CDR1 as SGHRS and CDR2 as YFSETQ. TCRbeta CDR3 regions were amplified from genomic DNA using the immunoSEQ Assay, a bias-controlled multiplex PCR. The study's own analysis went as follows. Within the assay, amplification of reference gene primers was used to estimate how many nucleated cells each sample contained. To quantify the absolute abundance of each unique TCRbeta CDR3 rearrangement, sequence reads were collapsed and filtered. For each sample, productive Simpson clonality was calculated by taking the square root of Simpson's diversity index across productive rearrangements. TCRdb retrieved this table from immuneACCESS and kept in-frame rearrangements only. Not all clones are present; in checked studies, unresolved V genes account for under half, and no reason is known for the remainder. The V and J calls and clone size are taken from that table; D and trimming were inferred from the DNA. Here the sample has about 110,000 clones; approximately 90% occur a single time. The ten largest make up 4.8% of the sample.

Collaborating institutions collected whole blood in K2EDTA tubes following their own protocols. Collaborator samples were shipped for TCRbeta analysis as frozen whole blood, isolated PBMCs, or DNA extracted from either sample type. The TCR comes from a human donor in a cohort sampled during active COVID-19. Sequencing was carried out using peripheral blood. The chain links TRBV5-1 with TRBJ1-1, with an unclear D gene assignment. In nucleotides, the sequence is TGCGCCAGCAGCTTGGAAGCAGCGGCCACTGAAGCTTTCTTT. It translates as CASSLEAAATEAFF.